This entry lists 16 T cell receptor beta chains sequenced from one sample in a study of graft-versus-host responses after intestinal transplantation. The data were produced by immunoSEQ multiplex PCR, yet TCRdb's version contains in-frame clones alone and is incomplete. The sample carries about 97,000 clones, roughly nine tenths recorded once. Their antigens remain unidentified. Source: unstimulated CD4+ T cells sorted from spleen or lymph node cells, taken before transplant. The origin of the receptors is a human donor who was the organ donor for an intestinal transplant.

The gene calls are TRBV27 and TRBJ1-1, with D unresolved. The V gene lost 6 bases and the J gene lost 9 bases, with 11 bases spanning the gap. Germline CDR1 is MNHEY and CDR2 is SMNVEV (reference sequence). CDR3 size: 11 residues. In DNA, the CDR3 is TGTGCCAGCAGACTAGGTCCTCAAGCTTTCTTT. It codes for CASRLGPQAFF.

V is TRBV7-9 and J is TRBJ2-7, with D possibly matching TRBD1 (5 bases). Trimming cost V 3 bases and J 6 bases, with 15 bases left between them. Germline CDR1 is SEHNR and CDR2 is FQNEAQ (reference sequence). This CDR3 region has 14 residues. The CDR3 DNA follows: TGTGCCAGCAGCTTGGGGCCAGACTCATCCGAGCAGTACTTC. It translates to CASSLGPDSSEQYF.

The CDR3 loop is CTLTDTQYF. CDR3 DNA: TGCACCCTCACAGATACGCAGTATTTT. This chain joins TRBV20-1 and TRBJ2-3; the D is unclear. Germline CDR1 and CDR2: DFQATT and SNEGSKA (reference sequence). There are 9 residues in the CDR3.

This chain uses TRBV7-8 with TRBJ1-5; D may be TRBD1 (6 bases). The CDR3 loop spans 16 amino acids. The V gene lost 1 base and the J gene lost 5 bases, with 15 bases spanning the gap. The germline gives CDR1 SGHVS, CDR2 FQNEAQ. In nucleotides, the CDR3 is TGTGCCAGCAGCTTAGGGGGGGGGCGCGTGGATCAGCCCCAGCATTTT. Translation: CASSLGGGRVDQPQHF.

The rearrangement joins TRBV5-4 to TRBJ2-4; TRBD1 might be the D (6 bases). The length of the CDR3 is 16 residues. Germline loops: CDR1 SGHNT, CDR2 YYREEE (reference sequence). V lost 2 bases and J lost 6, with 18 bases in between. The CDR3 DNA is TGTGCCAGCAGCTTCCGAGCAGGGGCCTATGGAAACATTCAGTACTTC. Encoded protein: CASSFRAGAYGNIQYF.

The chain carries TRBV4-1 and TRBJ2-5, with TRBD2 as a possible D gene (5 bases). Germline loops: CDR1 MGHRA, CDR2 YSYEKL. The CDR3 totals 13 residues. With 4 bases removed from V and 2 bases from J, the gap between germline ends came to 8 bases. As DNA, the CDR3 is TGCGCCAGCAGCCTCGGGGTTCAAGAGACCCAGTACTTC. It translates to CASSLGVQETQYF.

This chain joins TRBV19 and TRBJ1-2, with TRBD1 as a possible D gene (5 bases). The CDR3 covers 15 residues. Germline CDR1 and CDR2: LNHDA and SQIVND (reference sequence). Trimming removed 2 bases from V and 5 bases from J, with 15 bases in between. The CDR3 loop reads CASSIKGPVSYGYTF. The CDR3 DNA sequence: TGTGCCAGTAGTATAAAGGGGCCAGTTTCATATGGCTACACCTTC.

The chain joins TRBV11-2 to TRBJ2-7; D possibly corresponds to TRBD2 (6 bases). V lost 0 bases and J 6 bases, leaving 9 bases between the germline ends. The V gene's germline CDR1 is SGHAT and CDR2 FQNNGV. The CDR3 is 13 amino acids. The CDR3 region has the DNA TGTGCCAGCAGCTTAGATCCCGGGGGCGAGCAGTACTTC. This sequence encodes CASSLDPGGEQYF.

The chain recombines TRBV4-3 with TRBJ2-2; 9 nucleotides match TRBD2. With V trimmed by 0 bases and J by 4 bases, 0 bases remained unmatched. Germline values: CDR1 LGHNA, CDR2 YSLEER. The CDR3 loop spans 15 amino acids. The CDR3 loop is CASSQERGGTGELFF. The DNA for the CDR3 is TGCGCCAGCAGCCAAGAGCGGGGGGGCACCGGGGAGCTGTTTTTT.

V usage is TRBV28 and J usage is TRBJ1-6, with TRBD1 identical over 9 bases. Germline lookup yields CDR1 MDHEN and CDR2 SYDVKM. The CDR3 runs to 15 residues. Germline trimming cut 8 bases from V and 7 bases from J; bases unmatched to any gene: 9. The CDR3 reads CASHFSGTGNSPLHF. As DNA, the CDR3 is TGTGCCAGCCACTTCTCCGGGACAGGGAATTCACCCCTCCACTTT.

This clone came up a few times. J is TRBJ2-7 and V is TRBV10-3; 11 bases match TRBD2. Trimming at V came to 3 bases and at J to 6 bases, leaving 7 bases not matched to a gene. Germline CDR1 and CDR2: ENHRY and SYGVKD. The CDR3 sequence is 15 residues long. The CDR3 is CAISDSGGAKSEQYF. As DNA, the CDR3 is TGTGCCATCAGTGATAGCGGGGGGGCAAAAAGCGAGCAGTACTTC.

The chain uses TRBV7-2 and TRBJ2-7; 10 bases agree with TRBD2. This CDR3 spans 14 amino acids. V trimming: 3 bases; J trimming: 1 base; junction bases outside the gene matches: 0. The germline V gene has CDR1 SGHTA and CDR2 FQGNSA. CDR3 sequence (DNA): TGTGCCAGCAGCTTGACTAGCGGGTCCTACGAGCAGTACTTC. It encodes CASSLTSGSYEQYF.

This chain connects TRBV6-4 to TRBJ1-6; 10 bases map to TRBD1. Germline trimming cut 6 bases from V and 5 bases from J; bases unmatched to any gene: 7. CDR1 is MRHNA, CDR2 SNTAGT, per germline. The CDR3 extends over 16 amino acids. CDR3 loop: CASRKTGGADNSPLHF. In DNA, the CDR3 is TGTGCCAGCAGAAAGACAGGGGGCGCAGATAATTCACCCCTCCACTTT.

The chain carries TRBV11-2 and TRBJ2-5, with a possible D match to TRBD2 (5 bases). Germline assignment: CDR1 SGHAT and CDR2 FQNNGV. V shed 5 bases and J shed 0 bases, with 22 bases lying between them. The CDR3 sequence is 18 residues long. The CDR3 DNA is TGTGCCAGCAGCCCCCGCTTGCACCGGGCGGGCTACCAAGAGACCCAGTACTTC. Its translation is CASSPRLHRAGYQETQYF. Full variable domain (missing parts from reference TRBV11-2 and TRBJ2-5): EAGVAQSPRYKIIEKRQSVAFWCNPISGHATLYWYQQILGQGPKLLIQFQNNGVVDDSQLPKDRFSAERLKGVDSTLKIQPAKLEDSAVYLCASSPRLHRAGYQETQYFGPGTRLLVL.

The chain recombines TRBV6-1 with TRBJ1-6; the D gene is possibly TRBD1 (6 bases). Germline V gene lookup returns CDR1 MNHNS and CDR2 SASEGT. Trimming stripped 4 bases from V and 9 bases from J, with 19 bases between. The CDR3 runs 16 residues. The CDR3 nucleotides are TGTGCCAGCAGTGTCGGACAGCAGCCCCTTAGTTCACCCCTCCACTTT. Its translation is CASSVGQQPLSSPLHF.

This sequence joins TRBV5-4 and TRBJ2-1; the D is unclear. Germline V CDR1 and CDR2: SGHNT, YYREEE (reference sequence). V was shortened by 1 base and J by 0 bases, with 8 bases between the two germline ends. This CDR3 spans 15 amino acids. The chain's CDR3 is CASSLSPLSYNEQFF. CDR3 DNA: TGTGCCAGCAGCTTGAGCCCCCTCTCCTACAATGAGCAGTTCTTC.